The 13 T cell receptor beta chains listed next were all sequenced from one sample in a study of T cell clonality in common variable immunodeficiency (dated by TCRdb to between 2014 and 2017). The antigens for these receptors are not known. Libraries were prepared through the immunoSEQ multiplex PCR assay. TCRdb mirrors the immuneACCESS table, restricted to in-frame sequences. Some clones are absent from its copies; in checked studies, under half trace to an unresolved V gene, and the reason for the others is unknown. The table puts just over 25,000 clones in this sample, none counted just once. The top ten constitute approximately 24% of the sample. The research as a whole found: CVID TCRbeta sequences reportedly showed fewer deletions and N-nucleotide insertions and lacked highly modified clones with 13 or more V deletions.

The sample taken for sequencing was peripheral blood mononuclear cells. These receptors all stem from a human donor with common variable immunodeficiency.

About this clone itself: The read ends 3 residues shy of where the CDR3 ends; the end is completed using the germline J gene. The chain recombines TRBV19 with TRBJ1-4; 7 bases map to TRBD1. The CDR3 is 14 amino acids. V lost 6 bases, J lost 7 bases, and 8 bases stayed unmatched. The germline gives CDR1 LNHDA, CDR2 SQIVND (reference sequence). Partial CDR3 DNA: TGTGCCAGTAGGCCGACAGGGCGCCTTGAAAAA. Amino acids: CASRPTGRLEK. The whole CDR3 is CASRPTGRLEKLFF.

There are many counts of this clone. The CDR3 is cut off 3 residues early in the read; its end comes from the germline J gene. This chain uses TRBV30 with TRBJ1-5; 9 positions agree with TRBD1. CDR3 length equals 17 residues. Germline loops: CDR1 GTSNPN, CDR2 SVGIG (reference sequence). With V trimmed by 4 bases and J by 4 bases, 14 bases remained unmatched. Incomplete CDR3 DNA: TGTGCCTGGACTACAGGGGGCACGGCAAGTCTGAATCAGCCC. Protein: CAWTTGGTASLNQP. The complete CDR3 sequence is CAWTTGGTASLNQPQHF.

This clone was observed many times. Read sequence stops 3 residues before the CDR3 end, and the germline J gene provides the missing end. The chain links TRBV5-4 to TRBJ1-1; 7 nucleotides line up with TRBD1. V lost 4 bases, J lost 5 bases, and 5 bases stayed unmatched. Germline CDR1 and CDR2: SGHNT and YYREEE (reference sequence). The CDR3 has 13 amino acids. CDR3 region: CASSRDRSTEAFF. The sequenced part of the CDR3 DNA is TGTGCCAGCAGCCGGGACAGATCAACTGAA.

Many counts were recorded for this clone. The CDR3 end falls 3 residues outside the read, so it is completed with the germline J gene. The chain uses TRBV5-1 and TRBJ2-5; TRBD2 might be the D (7 bases). The CDR3 contains 14 residues. Trimming took 1 base from V and 4 from J, leaving 11 bases between them. Germline V gene sequence: CDR1 SGHRS, CDR2 YFSETQ. The CDR3 bases that were read are TGCGCCAGCAGCTTGACGGGGGGCGCAGAGACC. Residues: CASSLTGGAET. The whole CDR3 protein is CASSLTGGAETQYF.

As regards this clone: The CDR3 goes on 3 residues after the read ends, and that part is filled in from the germline J gene. J is TRBJ1-5 and V is TRBV6-2 or TRBV6-3; unclear D gene. This CDR3 is built from 14 residues. CDR1 and CDR2 (germline): MNHEY, SVGEGT. Trimming pared 5 bases from V and 2 bases from J, leaving 10 bases between. The sequenced part of the CDR3 DNA is TGTGCCAGCAGTACTCTATTGGGCAATCAGCCC. This gives the protein CASSTLLGNQP. The whole CDR3 sequence is CASSTLLGNQPQHF.

About this clone: The read is 3 residues too short to cover the CDR3 end, so that end is filled in from the germline J gene. The chain recombines TRBV11-3 with TRBJ1-1; no firm D call. CDR1 and CDR2 (germline): SGHNT, YENEEA. CDR3 size: 14 residues. Trimming took 5 bases from V and 1 from J, leaving 11 bases between them. Incomplete CDR3 DNA: TGTGCCAGCAGCCTCCACACATGGAACACTGAA. As protein: CASSLHTWNTE. The entire CDR3 protein is CASSLHTWNTEAFF.

There are many counts of this clone. The CDR3 end is not reached by the read, which stops 3 residues before it; the germline J gene fills it in. This chain joins TRBV7-2 and TRBJ2-1, with D possibly being TRBD1 (6 bases). The CDR3 has 12 residues. The germline gives CDR1 SGHTA, CDR2 FQGNSA. V lost 6 bases to trimming and J lost 7 bases, with 10 bases between them. This CDR3 reads CASRRGTNEQFF. Incomplete CDR3 DNA: TGTGCCAGCAGGCGTGGGACAAATGAG.

This clone was counted ten times or more. The CDR3 extends 3 residues past the end of the read, so its final part is completed from the germline J gene. The chain links TRBV3-1 (or the pseudogene TRBV3-2) to TRBJ2-1; a possible D gene is TRBD2 (6 bases). Germline V gives CDR1 LGHDT, CDR2 YNNKEL (reference sequence). This CDR3 comprises 16 residues. V lost 4 bases and J lost 4, with 17 bases in between. CDR3 bases read: TGTGCCAGCAGCCCCCGTGGAGCGGGTCGATACAATGAG. It encodes CASSPRGAGRYNE. The entire CDR3 protein reads CASSPRGAGRYNEQFF.

This clone was counted at least ten times. The CDR3 sequence is CASSYRGTNEKLFF. The CDR3 DNA, read in part, is TGTGCCAGCAGTTACCGGGGGACTAATGAAAAA. The chain recombines TRBV6-2 or TRBV6-3 with TRBJ1-4; D might be TRBD1 (5 bases). The DNA ends 3 residues before the CDR3 does, and the rest of the CDR3 is filled in from the germline J gene. The germline V gene encodes CDR1 MNHEY and CDR2 SVGEGT. V was pared by 2 bases and J by 2 bases, with 6 bases between. CDR3 length equals 14 residues.

To note about this clone: The read terminates 3 residues before the CDR3 end, so the remaining end is supplied by the germline J gene. J is TRBJ2-1 and V is TRBV5-1; a possible D gene is TRBD2 (7 bases). From germline, CDR1 is SGHRS and CDR2 YFSETQ. This CDR3 comprises 15 residues. Trimming removed 3 bases at V and 7 bases at J, with 17 bases between. The DNA read from the CDR3 is TGCGCCAGCAGCTCGGATGGGGGGGGCCTGAATGAG. Amino acid sequence: CASSSDGGGLNE. The entire CDR3 is CASSSDGGGLNEQFF.

This clone was observed a few times. The observed sequence ends 3 residues before the CDR3 terminus, with the missing tail filled in from the germline J gene. The J gene is TRBJ2-5, the V gene TRBV20-1; 9 bases align to TRBD2. V was pared by 4 bases and J by 2 bases, with 8 bases of the junction left unmatched. CDR3 length equals 15 residues. Germline loops: CDR1 DFQATT, CDR2 SNEGSKA (reference sequence). This CDR3 reads CSAIKTSGRQETQYF. Partial CDR3 DNA: TGCAGTGCTATCAAGACTAGCGGAAGACAAGAGACC.

This clone turned up a few times. At one boundary the junction diverges from the germline segment, which might be a read error. The missing CDR3 end, 3 residues past where the read stops, is filled in from the germline J gene. The sample holds other DNA sequences that translate to the same CDR3. The chain joins TRBV6-2 or TRBV6-3 to TRBJ2-5; TRBD2 aligns across 7 bases. The CDR3 contains 15 residues. Germline-derived CDR1 and CDR2 are MNHEY and SVGEGT. The CDR3 bases that were read are TGCGCCAGCACCCATCGAGCGGGGTCCCAAGAGACC. Protein sequence: CASTHRAGSQET. The full-length CDR3 reads as CASTHRAGSQETQYF.

The sample holds many counts of this clone. The read gets to within 3 residues of the CDR3 end, and the germline J gene fills in the rest. This sequence joins TRBV5-1 and TRBJ2-7; 12 bases map to TRBD2. CDR1 SGHRS and CDR2 YFSETQ come from the germline V gene. The CDR3 consists of 15 residues. Unmatched junction bases numbered 2, after V lost 4 bases and J lost 0 bases. CDR3: CASSPGLAGSYEQYF. CDR3 bases read: TGCGCCAGCAGCCCGGGACTAGCGGGCTCCTACGAG.